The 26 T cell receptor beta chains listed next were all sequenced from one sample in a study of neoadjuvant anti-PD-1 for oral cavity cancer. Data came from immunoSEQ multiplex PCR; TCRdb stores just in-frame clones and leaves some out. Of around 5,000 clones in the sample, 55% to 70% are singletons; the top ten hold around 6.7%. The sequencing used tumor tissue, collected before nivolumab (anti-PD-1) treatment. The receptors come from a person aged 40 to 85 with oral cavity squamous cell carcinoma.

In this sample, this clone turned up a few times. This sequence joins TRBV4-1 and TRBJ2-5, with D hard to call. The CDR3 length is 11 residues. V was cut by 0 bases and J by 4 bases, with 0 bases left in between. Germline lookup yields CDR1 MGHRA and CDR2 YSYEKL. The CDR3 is CASSQEETQYF. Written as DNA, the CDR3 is TGCGCCAGCAGCCAAGAAGAGACCCAGTACTTC.

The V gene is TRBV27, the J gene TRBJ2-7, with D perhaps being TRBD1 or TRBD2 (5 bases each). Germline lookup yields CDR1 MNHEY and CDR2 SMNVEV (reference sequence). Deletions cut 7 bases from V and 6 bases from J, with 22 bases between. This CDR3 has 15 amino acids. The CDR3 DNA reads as TGTGCCAGCACCAAAACGGGGCTACGGGCTACCGAGCAGTACTTC. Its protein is CASTKTGLRATEQYF.

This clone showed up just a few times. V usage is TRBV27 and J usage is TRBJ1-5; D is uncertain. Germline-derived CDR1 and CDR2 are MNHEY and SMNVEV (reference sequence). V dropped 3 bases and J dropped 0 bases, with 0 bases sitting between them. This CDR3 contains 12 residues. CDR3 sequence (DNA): TGTGCCAGCAGTTTTAGCAATCAGCCCCAGCATTTT. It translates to CASSFSNQPQHF.

CDR3 in amino acids: CASRANTEAFF. In DNA, the CDR3 is TGTGCCAGCAGGGCGAACACTGAAGCTTTCTTT. V is TRBV2 and J is TRBJ1-1; D not resolved. V shed 6 bases and J shed 1 base, with 3 bases lying between them. Germline V lookup: CDR1 SNHLY, CDR2 FYNNEI. This CDR3 is built from 11 residues.

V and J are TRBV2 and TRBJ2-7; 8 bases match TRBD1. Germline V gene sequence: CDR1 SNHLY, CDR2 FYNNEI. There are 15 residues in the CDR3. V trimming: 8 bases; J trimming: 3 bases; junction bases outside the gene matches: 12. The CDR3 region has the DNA TGTGCCAGCCGTAAAATCGGACAGGGAGTCTACGAGCAGTACTTC. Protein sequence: CASRKIGQGVYEQYF.

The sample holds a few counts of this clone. The CDR3 is CASSQDGGGRGYTF. CDR3 nucleotide sequence: TGCGCCAGCAGCCAAGACGGGGGAGGGCGCGGCTACACCTTC. The chain is built from TRBV4-1 and TRBJ1-2; possibly TRBD1 for D (5 bases). The CDR3 totals 14 residues. Germline V gives CDR1 MGHRA, CDR2 YSYEKL. The V end lost 0 bases, the J end lost 8 bases, and 13 bases lay between the germline ends.

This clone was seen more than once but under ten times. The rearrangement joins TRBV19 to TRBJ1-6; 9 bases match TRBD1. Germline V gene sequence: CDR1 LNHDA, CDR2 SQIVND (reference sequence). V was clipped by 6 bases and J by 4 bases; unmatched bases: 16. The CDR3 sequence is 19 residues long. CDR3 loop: CASRPVGDTGGTYNSPLHF. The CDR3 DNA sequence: TGTGCCAGTAGACCCGTGGGGGATACAGGGGGCACGTATAATTCACCCCTCCACTTT.

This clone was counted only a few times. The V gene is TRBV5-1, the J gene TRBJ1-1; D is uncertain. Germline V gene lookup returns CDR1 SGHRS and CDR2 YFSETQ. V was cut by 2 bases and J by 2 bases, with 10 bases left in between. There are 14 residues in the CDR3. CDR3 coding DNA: TGCGCCAGCAGCTTCGTTAGCACAAACACTGAAGCTTTCTTT. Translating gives CASSFVSTNTEAFF.

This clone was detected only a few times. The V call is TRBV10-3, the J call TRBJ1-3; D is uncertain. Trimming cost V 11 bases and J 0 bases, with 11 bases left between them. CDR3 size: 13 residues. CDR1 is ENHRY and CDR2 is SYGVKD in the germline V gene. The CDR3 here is CAASGDSGNTIYF. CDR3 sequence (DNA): TGTGCCGCCTCCGGGGACTCTGGAAACACCATATATTTT.

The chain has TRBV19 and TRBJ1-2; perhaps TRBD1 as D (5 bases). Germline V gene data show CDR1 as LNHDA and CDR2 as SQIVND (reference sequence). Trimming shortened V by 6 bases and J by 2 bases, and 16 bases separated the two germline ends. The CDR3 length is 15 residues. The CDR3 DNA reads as TGTGCCAGTAGCCTTCGGACATCCTTGAACTATGGCTACACCTTC. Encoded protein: CASSLRTSLNYGYTF.

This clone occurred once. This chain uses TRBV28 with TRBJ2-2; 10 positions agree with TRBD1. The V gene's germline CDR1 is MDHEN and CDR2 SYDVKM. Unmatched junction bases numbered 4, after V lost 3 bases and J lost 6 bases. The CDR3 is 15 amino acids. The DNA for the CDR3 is TGTGCCAGCAGTTTGACAGGGGGCGCGGCCGGGGAGCTGTTTTTT. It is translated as CASSLTGGAAGELFF.

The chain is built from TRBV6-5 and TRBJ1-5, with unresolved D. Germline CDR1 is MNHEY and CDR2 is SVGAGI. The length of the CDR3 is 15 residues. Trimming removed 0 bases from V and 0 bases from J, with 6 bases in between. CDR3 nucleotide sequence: TGTGCCAGCAGTTACTCACAATATAGCAATCAGCCCCAGCATTTT. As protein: CASSYSQYSNQPQHF.

The CDR3 nucleotides are TGTGCCTGGAGTGTAATGGACAGGGTGAGTGCTGAAGCTTTCTTT. It codes for CAWSVMDRVSAEAFF. The chain combines TRBV30 with TRBJ1-1, with 8 bases identical to TRBD1. The CDR3 runs 15 residues. With V trimmed by 0 bases and J by 6 bases, 9 bases remained unmatched. Per the germline V gene, CDR1 is GTSNPN and CDR2 is SVGIG (reference sequence).

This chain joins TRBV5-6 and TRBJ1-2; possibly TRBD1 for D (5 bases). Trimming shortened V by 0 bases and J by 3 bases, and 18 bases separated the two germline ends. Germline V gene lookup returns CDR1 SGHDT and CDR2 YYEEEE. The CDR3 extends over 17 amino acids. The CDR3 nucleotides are TGTGCCAGCAGCTTGGCCGGCAGGGAGGGAGGTCACTATGGCTACACCTTC. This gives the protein CASSLAGREGGHYGYTF.

The CDR3 here is CASSLEVPGGGTDTQYF. The CDR3 DNA follows: TGCGCCAGCAGCTTGGAGGTTCCCGGGGGGGGCACAGATACGCAGTATTTT. V is TRBV5-1 and J is TRBJ2-3, with TRBD2 matching over 8 bases. The CDR3 contains 17 residues. V was pared by 0 bases and J by 1 base, with 7 bases of the junction left unmatched. Germline V CDR1 and CDR2: SGHRS, YFSETQ.

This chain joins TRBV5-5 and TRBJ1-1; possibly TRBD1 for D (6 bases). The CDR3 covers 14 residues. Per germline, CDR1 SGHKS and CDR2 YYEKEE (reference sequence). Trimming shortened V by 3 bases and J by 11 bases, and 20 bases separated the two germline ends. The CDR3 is CASSSAWGQHVAFF. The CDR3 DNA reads TGTGCCAGCAGCTCGGCTTGGGGGCAGCACGTTGCTTTCTTT.

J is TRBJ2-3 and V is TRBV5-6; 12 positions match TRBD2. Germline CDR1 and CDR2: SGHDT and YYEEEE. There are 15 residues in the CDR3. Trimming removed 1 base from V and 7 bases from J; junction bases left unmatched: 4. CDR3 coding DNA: TGTGCCAGCAGCTTGCTAGCGGGAGGGACCAATACGCAGTATTTT. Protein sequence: CASSLLAGGTNTQYF.

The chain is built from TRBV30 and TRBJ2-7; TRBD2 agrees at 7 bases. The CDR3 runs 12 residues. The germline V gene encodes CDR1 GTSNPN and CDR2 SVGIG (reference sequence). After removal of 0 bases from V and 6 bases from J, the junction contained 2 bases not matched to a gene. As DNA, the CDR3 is TGTGCCTGGAGTGTAAGCGGGACCGAGCAGTACTTC. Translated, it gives CAWSVSGTEQYF. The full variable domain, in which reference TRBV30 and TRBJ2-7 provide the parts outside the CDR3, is SQTIHQWPATLVQPVGSPLSLECTVEGTSNPNLYWYRQAAGRGLQLLFYSVGIGQISSEVPQNLSASRPQDRQFILSSKKLLLSDSGFYLCAWSVSGTEQYFGPGTRLTVT.

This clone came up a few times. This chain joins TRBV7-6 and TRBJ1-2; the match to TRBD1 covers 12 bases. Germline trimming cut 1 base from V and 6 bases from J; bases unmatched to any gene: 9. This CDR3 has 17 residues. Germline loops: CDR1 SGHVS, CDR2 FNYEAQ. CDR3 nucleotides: TGTGCCAGCAGCTTAGAAGGGGGGACAGGGGGCGCGGATGGCTACACCTTC. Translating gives CASSLEGGTGGADGYTF.

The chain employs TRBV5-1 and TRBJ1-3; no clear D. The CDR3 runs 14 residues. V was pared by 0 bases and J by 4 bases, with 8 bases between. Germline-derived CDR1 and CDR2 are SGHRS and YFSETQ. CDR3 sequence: CASSLGSDGNTIYF. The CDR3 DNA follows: TGCGCCAGCAGCTTGGGGAGCGACGGAAACACCATATATTTT.

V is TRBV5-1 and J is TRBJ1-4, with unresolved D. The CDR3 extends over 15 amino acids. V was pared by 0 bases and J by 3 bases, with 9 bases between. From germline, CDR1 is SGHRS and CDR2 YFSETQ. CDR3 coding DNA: TGCGCCAGCAGCTTGGCCGGCAGCCCTAATGAAAAACTGTTTTTT. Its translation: CASSLAGSPNEKLFF.

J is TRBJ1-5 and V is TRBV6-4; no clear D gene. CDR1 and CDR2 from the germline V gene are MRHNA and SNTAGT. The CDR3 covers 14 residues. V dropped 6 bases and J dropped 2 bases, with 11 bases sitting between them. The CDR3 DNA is TGTGCCAGCAGCCTACAACACGGCAATCAGCCCCAGCATTTT. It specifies CASSLQHGNQPQHF.

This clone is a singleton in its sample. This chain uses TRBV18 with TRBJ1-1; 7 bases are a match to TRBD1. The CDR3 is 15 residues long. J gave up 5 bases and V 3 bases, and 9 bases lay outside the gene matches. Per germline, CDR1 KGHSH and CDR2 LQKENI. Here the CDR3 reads CASSPTGAQGTEAFF. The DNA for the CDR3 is TGTGCCAGCTCACCTACAGGGGCCCAGGGGACTGAAGCTTTCTTT.

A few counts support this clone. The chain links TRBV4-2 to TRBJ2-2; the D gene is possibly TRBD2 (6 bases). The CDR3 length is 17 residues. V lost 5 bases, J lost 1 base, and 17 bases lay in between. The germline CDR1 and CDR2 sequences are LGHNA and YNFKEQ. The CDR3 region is CASSLRLVGGNTGELFF. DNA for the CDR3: TGTGCCAGCAGCTTACGACTAGTTGGGGGGAACACCGGGGAGCTGTTTTTT.

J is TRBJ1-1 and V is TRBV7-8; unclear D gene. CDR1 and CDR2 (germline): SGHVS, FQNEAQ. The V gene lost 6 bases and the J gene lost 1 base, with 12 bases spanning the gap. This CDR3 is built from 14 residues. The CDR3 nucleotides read TGTGCCAGCAGGACGGGCCTCCAGAACACTGAAGCTTTCTTT. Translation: CASRTGLQNTEAFF.

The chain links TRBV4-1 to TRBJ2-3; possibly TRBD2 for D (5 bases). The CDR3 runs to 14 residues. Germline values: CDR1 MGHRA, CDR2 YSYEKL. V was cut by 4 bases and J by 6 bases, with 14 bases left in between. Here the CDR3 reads CASSPGPTGDTQYF. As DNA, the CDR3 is TGCGCCAGCAGCCCAGGACCCACGGGGGATACGCAGTATTTT.